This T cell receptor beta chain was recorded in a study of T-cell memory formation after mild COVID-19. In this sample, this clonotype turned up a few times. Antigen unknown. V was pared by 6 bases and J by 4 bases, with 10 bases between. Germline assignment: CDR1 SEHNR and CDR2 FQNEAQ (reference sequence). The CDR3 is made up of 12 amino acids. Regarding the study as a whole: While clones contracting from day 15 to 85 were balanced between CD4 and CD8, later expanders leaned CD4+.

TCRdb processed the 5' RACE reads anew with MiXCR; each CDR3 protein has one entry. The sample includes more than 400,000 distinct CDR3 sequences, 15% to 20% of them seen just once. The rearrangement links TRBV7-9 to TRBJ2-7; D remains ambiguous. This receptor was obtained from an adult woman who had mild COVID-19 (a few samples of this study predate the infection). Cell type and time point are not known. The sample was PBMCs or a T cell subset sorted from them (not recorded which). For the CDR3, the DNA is TGTGCCAGCAGTTATACAGCGTACGAGCAGTACTTC. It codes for CASSYTAYEQYF.